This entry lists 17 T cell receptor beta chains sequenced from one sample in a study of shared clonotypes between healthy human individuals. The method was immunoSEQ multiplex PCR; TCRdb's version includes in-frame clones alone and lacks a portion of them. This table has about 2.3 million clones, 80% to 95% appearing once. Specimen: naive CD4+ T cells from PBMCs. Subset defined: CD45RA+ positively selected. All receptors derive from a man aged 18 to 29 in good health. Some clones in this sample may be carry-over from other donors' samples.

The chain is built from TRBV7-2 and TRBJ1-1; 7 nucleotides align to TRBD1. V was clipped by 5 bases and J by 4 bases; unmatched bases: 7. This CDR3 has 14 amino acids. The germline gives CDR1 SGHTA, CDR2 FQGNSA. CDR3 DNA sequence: TGTGCCAGCAGCCCCAGGGGGGCGGCCACTGAAGCTTTCTTT. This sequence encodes CASSPRGAATEAFF.

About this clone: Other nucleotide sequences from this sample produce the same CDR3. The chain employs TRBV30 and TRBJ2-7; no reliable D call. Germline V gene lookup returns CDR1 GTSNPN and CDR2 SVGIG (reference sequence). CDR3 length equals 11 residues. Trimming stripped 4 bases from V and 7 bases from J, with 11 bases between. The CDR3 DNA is TGTGCCTGGACCCTCGAAGGGGAGCAGTACTTC. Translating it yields CAWTLEGEQYF. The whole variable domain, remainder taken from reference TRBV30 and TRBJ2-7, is SQTIHQWPATLVQPVGSPLSLECTVEGTSNPNLYWYRQAAGRGLQLLFYSVGIGQISSEVPQNLSASRPQDRQFILSSKKLLLSDSGFYLCAWTLEGEQYFGPGTRLTVT.

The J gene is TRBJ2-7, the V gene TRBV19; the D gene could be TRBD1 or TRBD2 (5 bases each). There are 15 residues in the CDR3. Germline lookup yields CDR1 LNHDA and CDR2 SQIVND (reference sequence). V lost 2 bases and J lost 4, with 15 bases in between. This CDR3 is CASSITPGTVYEQYF. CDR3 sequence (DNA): TGTGCCAGTAGTATAACTCCAGGGACGGTGTACGAGCAGTACTTC.

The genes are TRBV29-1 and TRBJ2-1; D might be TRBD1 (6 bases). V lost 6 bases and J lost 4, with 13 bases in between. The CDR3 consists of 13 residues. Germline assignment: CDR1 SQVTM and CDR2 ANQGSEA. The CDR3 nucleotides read TGCAGCGTACCGGCGCAGGGGTACAATGAGCAGTTCTTC. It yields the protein CSVPAQGYNEQFF.

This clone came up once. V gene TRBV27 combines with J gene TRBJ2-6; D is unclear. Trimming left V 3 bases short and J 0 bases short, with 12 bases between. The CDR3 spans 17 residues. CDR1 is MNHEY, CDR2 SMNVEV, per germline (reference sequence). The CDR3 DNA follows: TGTGCCAGCAGTTTGTCCCGGAAATTCTCTGGGGCCAACGTCCTGACTTTC. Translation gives CASSLSRKFSGANVLTF.

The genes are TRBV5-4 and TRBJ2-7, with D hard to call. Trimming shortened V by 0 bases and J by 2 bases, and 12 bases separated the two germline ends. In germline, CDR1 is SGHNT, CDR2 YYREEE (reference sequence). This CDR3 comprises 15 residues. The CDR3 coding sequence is TGTGCCAGCAGCTTGGGTGAAGGGTCGGCCTACGAGCAGTACTTC. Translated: CASSLGEGSAYEQYF. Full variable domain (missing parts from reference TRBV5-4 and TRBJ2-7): ETGVTQSPTHLIKTRGQQVTLRCSSQSGHNTVSWYQQALGQGPQFIFQYYREEENGRGNFPPRFSGLQFPNYSSELNVNALELDDSALYLCASSLGEGSAYEQYFGPGTRLTVT.

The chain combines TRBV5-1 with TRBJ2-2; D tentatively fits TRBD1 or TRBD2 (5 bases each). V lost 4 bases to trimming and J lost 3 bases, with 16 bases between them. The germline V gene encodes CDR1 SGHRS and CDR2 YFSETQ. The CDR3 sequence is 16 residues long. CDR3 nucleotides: TGCGCCAGCAGCGGATGGGGACGTCCGGACACCGGGGAGCTGTTTTTT. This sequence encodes CASSGWGRPDTGELFF.

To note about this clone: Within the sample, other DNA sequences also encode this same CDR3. The DNA of the CDR3 is TGCGCCAGCAGCTTGGAGGTCAGGGGGACCGGGGAGCTGTTTTTT. Translation: CASSLEVRGTGELFF. The V gene is TRBV5-1, the J gene TRBJ2-2; 7 bases fit TRBD1. The V gene end was trimmed by 0 bases and the J gene end by 5 bases; junction bases not matched to a gene: 4. This CDR3 is built from 15 residues. CDR1 is SGHRS and CDR2 is YFSETQ in the germline V gene. The entire variable domain, with the rest obtained from reference TRBV5-1 and TRBJ2-2, is as follows: KAGVTQTPRYLIKTRGQQVTLSCSPISGHRSVSWYQQTPGQGLQFLFEYFSETQRNKGNFPGRFSGRQFSNSRSEMNVSTLELGDSALYLCASSLEVRGTGELFFGEGSRLTVL.

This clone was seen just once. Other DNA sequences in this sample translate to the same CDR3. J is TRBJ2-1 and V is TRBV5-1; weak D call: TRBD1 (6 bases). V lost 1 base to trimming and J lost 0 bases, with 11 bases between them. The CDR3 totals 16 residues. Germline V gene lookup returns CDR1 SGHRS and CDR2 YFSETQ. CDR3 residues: CASSLRQASSYNEQFF. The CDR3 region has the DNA TGCGCCAGCAGCTTGCGACAGGCGAGCTCCTACAATGAGCAGTTCTTC.

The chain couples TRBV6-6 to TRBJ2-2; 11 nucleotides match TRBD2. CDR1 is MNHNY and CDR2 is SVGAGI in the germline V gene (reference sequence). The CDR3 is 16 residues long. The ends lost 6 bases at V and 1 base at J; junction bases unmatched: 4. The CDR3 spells CASSSLAGGNTGELFF. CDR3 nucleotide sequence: TGTGCCAGCAGCTCGCTAGCGGGAGGGAACACCGGGGAGCTGTTTTTT.

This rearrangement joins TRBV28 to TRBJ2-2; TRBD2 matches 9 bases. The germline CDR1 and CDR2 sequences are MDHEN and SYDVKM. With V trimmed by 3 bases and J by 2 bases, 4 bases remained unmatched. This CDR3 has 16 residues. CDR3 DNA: TGTGCCAGCAGTTTTGGGGGACTAGCTAACACCGGGGAGCTGTTTTTT. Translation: CASSFGGLANTGELFF.

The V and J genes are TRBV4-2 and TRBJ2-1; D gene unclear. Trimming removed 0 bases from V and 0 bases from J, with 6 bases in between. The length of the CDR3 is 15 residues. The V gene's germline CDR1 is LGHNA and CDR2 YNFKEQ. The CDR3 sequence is CASSQETVSYNEQFF. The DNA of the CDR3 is TGTGCCAGCAGCCAAGAGACTGTCTCCTACAATGAGCAGTTCTTC.

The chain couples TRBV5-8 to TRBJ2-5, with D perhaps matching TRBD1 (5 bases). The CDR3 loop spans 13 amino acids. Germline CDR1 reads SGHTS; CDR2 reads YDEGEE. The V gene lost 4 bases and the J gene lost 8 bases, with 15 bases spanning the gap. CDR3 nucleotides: TGTGCCAGCAGCCATCTTGGGGCTCCCACCCAGTACTTC. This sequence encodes CASSHLGAPTQYF.

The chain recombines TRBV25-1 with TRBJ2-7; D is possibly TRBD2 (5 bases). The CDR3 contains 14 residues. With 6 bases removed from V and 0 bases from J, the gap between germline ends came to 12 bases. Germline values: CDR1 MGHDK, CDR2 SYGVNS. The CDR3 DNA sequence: TGTGCCAGCAGCCTCTGGGCGGGCTCCTACGAGCAGTACTTC. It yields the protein CASSLWAGSYEQYF.

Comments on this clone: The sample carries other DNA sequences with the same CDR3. Here the CDR3 DNA reads TGTGCCAGCAGCTTAGTCGGGACAGACTACGAGCAGTACTTC. Translated, it gives CASSLVGTDYEQYF. The J gene is TRBJ2-7, the V gene TRBV7-2; 7 positions match TRBD1. The CDR3 is 14 amino acids. V was pared by 1 base and J by 3 bases, with 3 bases of the junction left unmatched. Germline V gives CDR1 SGHTA, CDR2 FQGNSA.

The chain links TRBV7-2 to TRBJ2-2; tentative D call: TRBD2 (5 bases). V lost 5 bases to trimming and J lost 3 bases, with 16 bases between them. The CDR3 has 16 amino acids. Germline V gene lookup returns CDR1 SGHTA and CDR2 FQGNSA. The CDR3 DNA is TGTGCCAGCAGCCCCCGGCGGGTGTTTGACACCGGGGAGCTGTTTTTT. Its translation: CASSPRRVFDTGELFF. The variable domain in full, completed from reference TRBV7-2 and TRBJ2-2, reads GAGVSQSPSNKVTEKGKDVELRCDPISGHTALYWYRQSLGQGLEFLIYFQGNSAPDKSGLPSDRFSAERTGGSVSTLTIQRTQQEDSAVYLCASSPRRVFDTGELFFGEGSRLTVL.

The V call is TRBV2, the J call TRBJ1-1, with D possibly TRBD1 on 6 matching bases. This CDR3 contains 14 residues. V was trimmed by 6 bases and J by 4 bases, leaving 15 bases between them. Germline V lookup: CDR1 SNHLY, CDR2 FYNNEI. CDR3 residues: CASRGIRGGTEAFF. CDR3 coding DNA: TGTGCCAGCAGGGGCATCAGGGGCGGCACTGAAGCTTTCTTT.